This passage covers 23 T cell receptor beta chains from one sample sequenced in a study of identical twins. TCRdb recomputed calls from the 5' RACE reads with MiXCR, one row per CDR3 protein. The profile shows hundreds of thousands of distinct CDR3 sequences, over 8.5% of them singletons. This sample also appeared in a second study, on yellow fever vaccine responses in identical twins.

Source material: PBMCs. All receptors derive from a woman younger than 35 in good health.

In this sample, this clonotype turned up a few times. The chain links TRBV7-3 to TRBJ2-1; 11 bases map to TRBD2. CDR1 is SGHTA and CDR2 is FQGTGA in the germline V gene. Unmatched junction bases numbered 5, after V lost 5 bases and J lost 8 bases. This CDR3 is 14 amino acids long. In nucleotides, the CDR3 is TGTGCCAGCAGCGCTAGCGGGGGGAGGGATGAGCAGTTCTTC. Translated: CASSASGGRDEQFF.

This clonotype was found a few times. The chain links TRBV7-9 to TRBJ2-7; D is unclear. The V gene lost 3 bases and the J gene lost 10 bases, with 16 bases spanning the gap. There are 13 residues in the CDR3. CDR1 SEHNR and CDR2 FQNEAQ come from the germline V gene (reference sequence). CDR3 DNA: TGTGCCAGCAGCTTTTCCGGGTCACAAGACCAGTACTTC. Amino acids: CASSFSGSQDQYF.

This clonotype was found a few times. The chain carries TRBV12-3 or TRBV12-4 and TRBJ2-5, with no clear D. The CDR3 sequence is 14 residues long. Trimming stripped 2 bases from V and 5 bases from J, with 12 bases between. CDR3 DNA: TGTGCCAGCAGTTTAAGTCTAGGGCTGGAGACCCAGTACTTC. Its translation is CASSLSLGLETQYF.

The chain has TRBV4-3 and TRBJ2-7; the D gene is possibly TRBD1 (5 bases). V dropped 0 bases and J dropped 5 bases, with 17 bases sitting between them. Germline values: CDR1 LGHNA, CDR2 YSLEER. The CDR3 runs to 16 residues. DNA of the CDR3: TGCGCCAGCAGCCAAGACGCGGCAGGGCGGTTGAACGAGCAGTACTTC. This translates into CASSQDAAGRLNEQYF.

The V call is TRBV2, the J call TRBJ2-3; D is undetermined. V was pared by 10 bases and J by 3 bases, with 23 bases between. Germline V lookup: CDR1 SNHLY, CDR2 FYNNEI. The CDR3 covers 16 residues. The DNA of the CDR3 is TGTGCCAACGCCCCATTGGCCGACATAAGAACAGATACGCAGTATTTT. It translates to CANAPLADIRTDTQYF.

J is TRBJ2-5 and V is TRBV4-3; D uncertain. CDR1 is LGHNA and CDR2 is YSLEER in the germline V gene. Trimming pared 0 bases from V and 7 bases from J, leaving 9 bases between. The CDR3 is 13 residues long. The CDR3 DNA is TGCGCCAGCAGCCAAGATCTAGGAAGGACCCAGTACTTC. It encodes CASSQDLGRTQYF.

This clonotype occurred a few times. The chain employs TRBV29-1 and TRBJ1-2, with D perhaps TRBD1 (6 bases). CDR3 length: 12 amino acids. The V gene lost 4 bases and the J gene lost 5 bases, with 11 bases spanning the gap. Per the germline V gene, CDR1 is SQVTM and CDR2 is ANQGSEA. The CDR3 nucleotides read TGCAGCGTTGGGGGGCTCGGGTATGGCTACACCTTC. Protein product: CSVGGLGYGYTF.

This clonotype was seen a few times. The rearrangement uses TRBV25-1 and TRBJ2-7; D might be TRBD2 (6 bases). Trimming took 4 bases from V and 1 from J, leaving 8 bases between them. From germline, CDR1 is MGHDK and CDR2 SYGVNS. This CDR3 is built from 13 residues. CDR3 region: CASSGGTSYEQYF. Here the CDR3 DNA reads TGTGCCAGCAGTGGTGGGACTTCCTACGAGCAGTACTTC.

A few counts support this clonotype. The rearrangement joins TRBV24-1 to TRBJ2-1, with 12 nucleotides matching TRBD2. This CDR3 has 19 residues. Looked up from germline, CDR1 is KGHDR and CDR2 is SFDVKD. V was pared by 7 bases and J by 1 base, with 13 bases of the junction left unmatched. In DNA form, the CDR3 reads TGTGCCACCAGCCCCCGGCTAGCGGGGGGGCCTATTTCCTACAATGAGCAGTTCTTC. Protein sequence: CATSPRLAGGPISYNEQFF.

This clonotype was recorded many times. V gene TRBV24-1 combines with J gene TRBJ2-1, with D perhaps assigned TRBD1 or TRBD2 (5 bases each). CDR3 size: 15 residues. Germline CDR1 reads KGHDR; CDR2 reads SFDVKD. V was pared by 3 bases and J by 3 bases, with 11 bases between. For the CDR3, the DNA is TGTGCCACCAGTGATCCGGGACGAGACTACAATGAGCAGTTCTTC. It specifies CATSDPGRDYNEQFF.

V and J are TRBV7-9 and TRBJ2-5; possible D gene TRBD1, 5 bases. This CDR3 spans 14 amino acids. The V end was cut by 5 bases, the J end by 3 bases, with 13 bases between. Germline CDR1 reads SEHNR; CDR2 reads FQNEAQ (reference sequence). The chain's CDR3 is CASSTFQGKETQYF. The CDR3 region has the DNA TGTGCCAGCAGCACGTTTCAGGGTAAAGAGACCCAGTACTTC.

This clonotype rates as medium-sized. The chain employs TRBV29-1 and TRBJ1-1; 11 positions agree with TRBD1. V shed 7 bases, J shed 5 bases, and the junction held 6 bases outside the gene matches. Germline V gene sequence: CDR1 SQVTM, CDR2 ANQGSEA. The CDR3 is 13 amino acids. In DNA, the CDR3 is TGCAGCGCTTGGGACAGGGGGGAAACTGAAGCTTTCTTT. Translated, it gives CSAWDRGETEAFF.

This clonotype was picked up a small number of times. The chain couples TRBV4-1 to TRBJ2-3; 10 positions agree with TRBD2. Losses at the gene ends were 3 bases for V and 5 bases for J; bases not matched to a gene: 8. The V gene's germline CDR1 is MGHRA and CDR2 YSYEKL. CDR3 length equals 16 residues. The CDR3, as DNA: TGCGCCAGCAGCCACGTAGCGGGAGGACTGGTAGATACGCAGTATTTT. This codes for CASSHVAGGLVDTQYF.

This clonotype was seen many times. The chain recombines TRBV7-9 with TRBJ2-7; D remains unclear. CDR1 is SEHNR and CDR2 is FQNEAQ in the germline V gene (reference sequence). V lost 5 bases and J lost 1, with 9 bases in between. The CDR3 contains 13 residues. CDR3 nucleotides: TGTGCCAGCAGCCCAAGGGTATCCTACGAGCAGTACTTC. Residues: CASSPRVSYEQYF.

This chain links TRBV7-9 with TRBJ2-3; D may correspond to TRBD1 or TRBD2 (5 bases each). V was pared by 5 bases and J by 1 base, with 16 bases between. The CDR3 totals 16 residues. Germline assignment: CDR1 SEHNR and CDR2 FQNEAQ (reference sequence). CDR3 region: CASSRGPGAGTDTQYF. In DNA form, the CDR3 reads TGTGCCAGCAGCCGGGGACCTGGGGCCGGCACAGATACGCAGTATTTT.

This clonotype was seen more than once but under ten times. The CDR3, as DNA: TGTGCCAGCAGTTTAACAGGGACTGGAAACACCATATATTTT. It translates to CASSLTGTGNTIYF. This rearrangement joins TRBV28 to TRBJ1-3; tentative D call: TRBD1 (6 bases). This CDR3 contains 14 residues. CDR1 MDHEN and CDR2 SYDVKM come from the germline V gene. V was cut by 2 bases and J by 2 bases, with 7 bases left in between.

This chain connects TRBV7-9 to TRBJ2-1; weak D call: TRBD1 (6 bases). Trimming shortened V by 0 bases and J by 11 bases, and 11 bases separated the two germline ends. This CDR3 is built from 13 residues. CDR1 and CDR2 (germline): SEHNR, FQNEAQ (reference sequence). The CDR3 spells CASSLAGTPQQFF. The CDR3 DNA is TGTGCCAGCAGCTTAGCCGGGACACCACAGCAGTTCTTC. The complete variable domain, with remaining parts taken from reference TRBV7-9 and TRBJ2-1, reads DTGVSQNPRHKITKRGQNVTFRCDPISEHNRLYWYRQTLGQGPEFLTYFQNEAQLEKSRLLSDRFSAERPKGSFSTLEIQRTEQGDSAMYLCASSLAGTPQQFFGPGTRLTVL.

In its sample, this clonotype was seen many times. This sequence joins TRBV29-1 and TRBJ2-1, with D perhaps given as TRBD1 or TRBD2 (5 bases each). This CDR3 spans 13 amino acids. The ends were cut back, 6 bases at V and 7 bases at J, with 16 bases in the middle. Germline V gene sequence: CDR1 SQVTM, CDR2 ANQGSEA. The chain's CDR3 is CSVDPGPKNEQFF. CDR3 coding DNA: TGCAGCGTGGATCCGGGACCGAAGAATGAGCAGTTCTTC.

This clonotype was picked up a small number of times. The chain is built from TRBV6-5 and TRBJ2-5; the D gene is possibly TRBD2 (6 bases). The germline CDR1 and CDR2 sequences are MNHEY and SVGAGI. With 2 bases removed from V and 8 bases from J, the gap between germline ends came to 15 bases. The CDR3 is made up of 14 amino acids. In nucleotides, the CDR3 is TGTGCCAGCAGTTACGGGGCTCGCGGGGCAACCCAGTACTTC. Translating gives CASSYGARGATQYF.

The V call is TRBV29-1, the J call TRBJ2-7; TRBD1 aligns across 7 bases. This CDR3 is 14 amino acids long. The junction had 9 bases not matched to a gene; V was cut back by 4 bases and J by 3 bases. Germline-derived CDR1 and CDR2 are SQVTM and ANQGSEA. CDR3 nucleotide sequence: TGCAGCGTTGTGGTGCCGACAGGGCACTACGAGCAGTACTTC. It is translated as CSVVVPTGHYEQYF.

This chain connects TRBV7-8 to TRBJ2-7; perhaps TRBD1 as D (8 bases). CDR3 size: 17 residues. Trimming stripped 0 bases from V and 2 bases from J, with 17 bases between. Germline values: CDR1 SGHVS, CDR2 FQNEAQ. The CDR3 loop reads CASSLARGTGIPYEQYF. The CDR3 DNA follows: TGTGCCAGCAGCTTAGCGCGGGGGACAGGAATCCCCTACGAGCAGTACTTC.

CDR3 nucleotide sequence: TGCAGTGCCACGATACTAGCGGGAGACCCAGATACGCAGTATTTT. Encoded protein: CSATILAGDPDTQYF. J is TRBJ2-3 and V is TRBV20-1; 11 positions agree with TRBD2. This CDR3 comprises 15 residues. Germline lookup yields CDR1 DFQATT and CDR2 SNEGSKA (reference sequence). V shed 6 bases and J 4 bases; nucleotides not matched to a gene: 9.

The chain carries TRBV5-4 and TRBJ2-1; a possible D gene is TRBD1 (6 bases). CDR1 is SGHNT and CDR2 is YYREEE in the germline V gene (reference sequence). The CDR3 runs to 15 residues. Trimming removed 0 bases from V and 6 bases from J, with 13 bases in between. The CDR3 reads CASSLGGTPSNEQFF. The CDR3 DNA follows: TGTGCCAGCAGCTTGGGGGGGACACCTTCCAATGAGCAGTTCTTC.